This T cell receptor (beta chain) was captured in a study of patients and donors after allogeneic stem cell transplantation. Each CDR3 protein gets one entry after TCRdb re-called the RT-PCR reads with MiXCR. The data contain over 400,000 distinct CDR3 sequences, 16% of them singletons. This clonotype was recorded a few times. The V gene lost 0 bases and the J gene lost 12 bases, with 12 bases spanning the gap. Germline assignment: CDR1 DFQATT and CDR2 SNEGSKA (reference sequence). The CDR3 has 12 residues. Sequencing used blood, either unsorted or a sorted T cell fraction (not recorded which). V is TRBV20-1 and J is TRBJ1-5; D gene uncertain. This receptor was identified in a human donor who was either an allogeneic HSCT recipient or a stem cell or donor lymphocyte infusion donor (not recorded which). It is not recorded whose cells these are; they may come from a transplant donor. CDR3 sequence (DNA): TGCAGTGCTAGAGATCCGGACTGGTACCAGCATTTT. This codes for CSARDPDWYQHF.